This T cell receptor beta chain was retrieved from a study of identical twins. Carrying unique molecular identifiers, the cDNA also gained a universal primer site through template switching. TCRdb reprocessed the 5' RACE reads via MiXCR and lists one record per CDR3 protein. The table lists 1.5 million to 2 million distinct CDR3 sequences, around 33% of them singletons, with approximately 0.29% in the top ten. This TCR was recovered from a newborn girl in good health. Sequenced sample: cord blood.

The CDR3 coding sequence is TGCAGTGCAATCCCAGGGATTCATAGCAATCAGCCCCAGCATTTT. It encodes CSAIPGIHSNQPQHF. V is TRBV20-1 and J is TRBJ1-5; D possibly corresponds to TRBD1 (5 bases). Trimming shortened V by 6 bases and J by 0 bases, and 15 bases separated the two germline ends. The CDR3 has 15 amino acids. Germline CDR1 reads DFQATT; CDR2 reads SNEGSKA (reference sequence).